The rows below give T cell receptor beta chains drawn from one sample of a study of siplizumab effects on memory and regulatory T cells. Sequencing was performed with immunoSEQ multiplex PCR; in TCRdb, only in-frame clones are kept and a portion is missing. The sample contains some 81,000 clones, roughly 94% of which appear only once. Sample: CD8+ T cells sorted from blood. The receptors come from a human donor in good health. CDR3s include the opening cysteine and the closing phenylalanine or tryptophan. The D gene is left open where the match is weak. Expanded clones are given a class, and other clones once, few, many or no size at all.

V gene	D gene	J gene	clone size	CDR3 DNA	CDR3 protein
TRBV9	TRBD1	TRBJ2-1	.	TGTGCCAGCAGCGAGTCCGGGACAGGCTCCTACAATGAGCAGTTCTTC	CASSESGTGSYNEQFF
TRBV7-8	.	TRBJ2-6	.	TGTGCCAGCAGCCTGTCGGGACGGAGCTCTGGGGCCAACGTCCTGACTTTC	CASSLSGRSSGANVLTF
TRBV5-1	.	TRBJ2-7	.	TGCGCCAGTAGAGAGCGATCATCCTACGAGCAGTACTTC	CASRERSSYEQYF
TRBV9	.	TRBJ2-6	.	TGTGCCAGCAGCGTAGGGTCGTCCAACGTCCTGACTTTC	CASSVGSSNVLTF
TRBV7-8	.	TRBJ1-2	.	TGTGCCAGCAGCTTTGACAGAAGATATTATGGCTACACCTTC	CASSFDRRYYGYTF
TRBV2	.	TRBJ1-1	.	TGTGCCAGCAGTGAATACAAGAGGACTGAAGCTTTCTTT	CASSEYKRTEAFF
TRBV6-5	.	TRBJ2-7	.	TGTGCCAGCAGTTACAGGTCAGCGTACTACGAGCAGTACTTC	CASSYRSAYYEQYF
TRBV19	TRBD2	TRBJ2-4	.	TGTGCCAGTAGACCTCCCGTTGAGCGGGAGGGCCGTACGGACATTCAGTACTTC	CASRPPVEREGRTDIQYF
TRBV5-6	TRBD1	TRBJ2-7	.	TGTGCCAGCAGCTTAAGGGACAGAGACTACGAGCAGTACTTC	CASSLRDRDYEQYF
TRBV7-9	TRBD2	TRBJ2-5	.	TGTGCCAGCAGCTTAGTAGGACTAGCGGAAGAGACCCAGTACTTC	CASSLVGLAEETQYF
TRBV9	TRBD1	TRBJ1-1	.	TGTGCCAGCAGCGCCCGGGACAGCTTTAGGGCTGAAGCTTTCTTT	CASSARDSFRAEAFF
TRBV27	.	TRBJ2-7	.	TGTGCCAGCAGTCGCCTGGGATCCGAGCAGTACTTC	CASSRLGSEQYF
TRBV11-2	.	TRBJ1-1	few	TGTGCCAGCAGCTTAGATTTGAGGGTTGGTATGAACACTGAAGCTTTCTTT	CASSLDLRVGMNTEAFF
TRBV14	TRBD2	TRBJ2-6	.	TGTGCCAGCAGCTCCCTAGCGGGAGATTCGGGGGCCAACGTCCTGACTTTC	CASSSLAGDSGANVLTF
TRBV28	.	TRBJ2-7	.	TGTGCCAGCAGTGTGCTCGACTCGAGCGAGCAGTACTTC	CASSVLDSSEQYF
TRBV9	.	TRBJ2-1	.	TGTGCCAGCAGCGTAGGGACCCAGACATTGGGGGAAGACCCCTACAATGAGCAGTTCTTC	CASSVGTQTLGEDPYNEQFF
TRBV27	.	TRBJ2-7	.	TGTGCCAGCAGTACAGGGAGACGTGGGGAGCAGTACTTC	CASSTGRRGEQYF
TRBV6-6	.	TRBJ2-5	.	TGTGCCAGCAGTTATTCAGAGACCCAGTACTTC	CASSYSETQYF
TRBV9	.	TRBJ1-1	few	TGTGCCAGCAGCGTAGTCCCCCTGGGCAGCTCCGCCAACACTGAAGCTTTCTTT	CASSVVPLGSSANTEAFF
TRBV4-1	TRBD1	TRBJ2-1	.	TGCGCCAGCAGCTGGCCCGGGACAGACTCCTACAATGAGCAGTTCTTC	CASSWPGTDSYNEQFF
TRBV27	.	TRBJ2-5	.	TGTGCCAGCAGTACACAGGGTCCAGAGACCCAGTACTTC	CASSTQGPETQYF